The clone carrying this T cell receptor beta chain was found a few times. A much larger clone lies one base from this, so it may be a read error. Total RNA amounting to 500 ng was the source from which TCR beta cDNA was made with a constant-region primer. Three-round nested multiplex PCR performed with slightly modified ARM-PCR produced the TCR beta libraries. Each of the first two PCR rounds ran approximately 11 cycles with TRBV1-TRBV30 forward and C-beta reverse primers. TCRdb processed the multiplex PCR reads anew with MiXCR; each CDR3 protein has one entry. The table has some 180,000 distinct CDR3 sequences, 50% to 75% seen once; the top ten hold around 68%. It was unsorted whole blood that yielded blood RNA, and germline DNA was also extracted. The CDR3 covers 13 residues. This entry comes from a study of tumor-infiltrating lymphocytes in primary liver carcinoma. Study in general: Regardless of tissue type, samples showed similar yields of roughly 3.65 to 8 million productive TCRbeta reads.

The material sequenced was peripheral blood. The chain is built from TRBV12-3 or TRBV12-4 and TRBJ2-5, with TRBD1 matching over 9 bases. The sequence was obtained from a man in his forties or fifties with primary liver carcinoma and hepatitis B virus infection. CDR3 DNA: TGTACCAGCAGTCGGGGACAGGGCGAGACCCAGTACTTC. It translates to CTSSRGQGETQYF.